This T cell receptor (beta chain) was sequenced for a study of blood T cell repertoires in COVID-19. Study at large: Samples representing acute and convalescent COVID-19 were sourced from the United States, Italy and Spain. Nucleic acid was either cDNA or gDNA, and it came from T cells, B-cell-depleted T cells, or PBMCs.

This CDR3 region has 15 residues. Per germline, CDR1 LNHDA and CDR2 SQIVND (reference sequence). Losses at the gene ends were 5 bases for V and 10 bases for J; bases not matched to a gene: 8. Source study methods: Reference gene primer amplification gave nucleated cell count estimates. Profiling relied on immunoSEQ multiplex PCR, and the TCRdb table lists in-frame clones only, not all of them. V and J calls and clone size are copied from that table; D and trimming were computed from the DNA. Of 5,500 to 7,000 clones detected, around 89% appear once; the ten largest clones hold around 6.7%. The chain employs TRBV19 and TRBJ1-6, with 10 positions matching TRBD1. Sequenced material: peripheral blood. This receptor was taken from a human donor in a cohort sampled during active COVID-19. The CDR3, as DNA: TGTGCCAGTAGTTCGACAGGGGGCCCGGAATCACCCCTCCACTTT. Encoded protein: CASSSTGGPESPLHF. The variable domain in full, with the rest retrieved from reference TRBV19 and TRBJ1-6, is DGGITQSPKYLFRKEGQNVTLSCEQNLNHDAMYWYRQDPGQGLRLIYYSQIVNDFQKGDIAEGYSVSREKKESFPLTVTSAQKNPTAFYLCASSSTGGPESPLHFGNGTRLTVT.